This TCR beta chain came from a study of T cells in Graves' hyperthyroidism and ophthalmopathy. Study conclusions and caveats: Blood shared most expanded thyroid clonotypes above 0.001.

TCR beta CDR3 sequences were amplified from RNA transcripts. The HTBI primer set was used in a first-round RT-PCR of the TCR CDR3. TCRdb reanalysed the multiplex PCR reads using MiXCR and keeps one entry per CDR3 protein. Seen here are about 640,000 distinct CDR3 sequences, around 20% observed once, and the top ten hold under 35%. The CDR3 contains 13 residues. Trimming stripped 6 bases from V and 4 bases from J, with 12 bases between. The V gene's germline CDR1 is MNHEY and CDR2 SMNVEV (reference sequence). This clonotype was counted ten times or more. Antigen specificity is unknown. This TCR derives from a man aged 25 to 40 with Graves' ophthalmopathy. The specimen sequenced was blood. The chain has TRBV27 and TRBJ1-2, with TRBD1 as a possible D gene (5 bases). In nucleotides, the CDR3 is TGTGCCAGCAGAAGCGTGGGGGGCTATGGCTACACCTTC. Its translation: CASRSVGGYGYTF.